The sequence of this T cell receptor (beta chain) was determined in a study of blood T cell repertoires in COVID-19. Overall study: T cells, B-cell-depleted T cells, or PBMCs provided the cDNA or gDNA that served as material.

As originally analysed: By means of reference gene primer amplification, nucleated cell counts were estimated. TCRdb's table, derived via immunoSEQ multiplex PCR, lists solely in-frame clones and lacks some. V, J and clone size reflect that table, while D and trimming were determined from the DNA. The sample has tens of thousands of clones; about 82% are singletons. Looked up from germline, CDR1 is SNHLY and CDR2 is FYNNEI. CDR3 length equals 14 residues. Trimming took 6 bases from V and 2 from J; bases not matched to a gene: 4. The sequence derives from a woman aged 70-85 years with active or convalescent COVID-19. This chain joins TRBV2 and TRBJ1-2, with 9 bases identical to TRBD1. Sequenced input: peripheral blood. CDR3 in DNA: TGTGCCAGCAGGGGGGACAGGGCAAACTATGGCTACACCTTC. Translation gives CASRGDRANYGYTF.